This T cell receptor (beta chain) was found in a study of CD8+ T cells in alopecia areata. Study details: The study gave treated patients oral tofacitinib at 5 to 10 mg twice daily.

As the sequencing template, cDNA was produced by extracting RNA and reverse transcribing it. Sequenced by immunoSEQ multiplex PCR; TCRdb stores in-frame clones only, minus some. This sample has some 150,000 clones, with 65% to 75% found just once. Peripheral blood samples and lesional scalp punch biopsies were obtained from alopecia areata patients. General study points: Across lesional scalp, and particularly alopecia totalis/universalis, clonality surpassed that of normal scalp.

V lost 7 bases, J lost 5 bases, and 5 bases lay in between. The CDR3 contains 10 residues. Germline loops: CDR1 SGDLS, CDR2 YYNGEE. On this clone itself: Its antigen remains unknown. This sample also contains other DNA sequences that code for the same CDR3.

The TCR sequence derives from a human donor with alopecia areata. Here the sequenced sample was CD8+ T cells sorted from blood, taken at week 0. V usage is TRBV9 and J usage is TRBJ2-3; a weak D match, TRBD2 (5 bases). This chain's CDR3 is CASRGDTQYF. The CDR3 coding sequence is TGTGCCAGCCGGGGAGATACGCAGTATTTT. The whole variable domain, filled in from reference TRBV9 and TRBJ2-3, reads DSGVTQTPKHLITATGQRVTLRCSPRSGDLSVYWYQQSLDQGLQFLIQYYNGEERAKGNILERFSAQQFPDLHSELNLSSLELGDSALYFCASRGDTQYFGPGTRLTVL.